This TCR beta chain was identified in a study of shared clonotypes between healthy human individuals. Replicate PCRs from sorted subsets contained roughly 200 ng DNA, which is 29,000 or so T cell genomes. Assay used: immunoSEQ multiplex PCR; TCRdb lists only in-frame clones, some missing. The data show 2 million to 2.5 million clones, under 95% seen once. Germline V lookup: CDR1 GTSNPN, CDR2 SVGIG (reference sequence). CDR3 length: 16 amino acids. V lost 2 bases to trimming and J lost 8 bases, with 21 bases between them. This sequence originates from a young man in good health. Some clones in this sample may be carry-over from other donors' samples. The rearrangement joins TRBV30 to TRBJ2-2; D gene unclear. Sequencing was done on a sample of naive CD4+ T cells from PBMCs. Subset: CD45RA+ positively selected. CDR3 region: CAWSNVPGPLTGELFF. The CDR3 DNA sequence: TGTGCCTGGAGTAACGTCCCGGGTCCTCTCACTGGGGAGCTGTTTTTT.